Shown below are 22 T cell receptor beta chains from a single sample sequenced in a study of siplizumab effects on memory and regulatory T cells. Repertoires were generated with immunoSEQ multiplex PCR, while TCRdb's copy carries only in-frame clones and drops some. The profile covers some 65,000 clones, with about 87% appearing a single time and approximately 1.7% taken by the ten largest. Sequencing used Tregs sorted from blood. The receptors here all came from a human donor in good health.

CDR3 bases: TGTGCCACCAGCAGAGACTTCGAAAAACTGTTTTTT. This codes for CATSRDFEKLFF. V and J are TRBV15 and TRBJ1-4; no reliable D call. Germline values: CDR1 LNHNV, CDR2 YYDKDF (reference sequence). The CDR3 sequence is 12 residues long. V lost 0 bases and J 8 bases, leaving 4 bases between the germline ends.

This chain joins TRBV28 and TRBJ1-5; D remains unclear. V lost 1 base, J lost 6 bases, and 16 bases lay in between. Germline lookup yields CDR1 MDHEN and CDR2 SYDVKM. This CDR3 contains 16 residues. CDR3 residues: CASSLFGPTVGQPQHF. The CDR3 DNA reads TGTGCCAGCAGTTTATTCGGTCCTACCGTGGGTCAGCCCCAGCATTTT.

The chain recombines TRBV5-1 with TRBJ2-3; no clear D. This CDR3 spans 13 amino acids. Trimming removed 0 bases at V and 6 bases at J, with 8 bases between. In germline, CDR1 is SGHRS, CDR2 YFSETQ. CDR3 protein: CASSLAYGDTQYF. DNA for the CDR3: TGCGCCAGCAGCTTGGCCTACGGGGATACGCAGTATTTT.

This rearrangement joins TRBV6-1 to TRBJ1-2; D gene ambiguous. This CDR3 comprises 13 residues. The ends were cut back, 6 bases at V and 4 bases at J, with 12 bases in the middle. Germline-derived CDR1 and CDR2 are MNHNS and SASEGT. Here the CDR3 reads CASSVGERYGYTF. CDR3 DNA sequence: TGTGCCAGCAGCGTCGGGGAACGCTATGGCTACACCTTC.

The chain links TRBV2 to TRBJ1-5; 11 positions agree with TRBD1. V lost 4 bases to trimming and J lost 4 bases; unmatched junction nucleotides: 6. Germline assignment: CDR1 SNHLY and CDR2 FYNNEI. The CDR3 runs 16 residues. CDR3 DNA: TGTGCCAGCAGTGCCGGGACAGGGGGTAAAAATCAGCCCCAGCATTTT. Translated: CASSAGTGGKNQPQHF.

The V and J genes are TRBV10-3 and TRBJ2-7; possibly TRBD1 or TRBD2 for D (5 bases each). Germline values: CDR1 ENHRY, CDR2 SYGVKD. V was trimmed by 5 bases and J by 3 bases, leaving 11 bases between them. This CDR3 has 13 residues. The CDR3 DNA reads TGTGCCATCAGTTCCTGGGACGGCTACGAGCAGTACTTC. Its protein is CAISSWDGYEQYF.

The chain uses TRBV10-3 and TRBJ2-1, with D perhaps TRBD1 or TRBD2 (5 bases each). Looked up from germline, CDR1 is ENHRY and CDR2 is SYGVKD. CDR3 length equals 14 residues. With 3 bases removed from V and 13 bases from J, the gap between germline ends came to 19 bases. The chain's CDR3 is CAISETGTRALQFF. In DNA form, the CDR3 reads TGTGCCATCAGTGAAACCGGGACCCGAGCGCTTCAGTTCTTC.

This clone is medium-sized. The chain combines TRBV28 with TRBJ2-1, with 9 bases identical to TRBD1. The V gene end was trimmed by 4 bases and the J gene end by 2 bases; junction bases not matched to a gene: 9. This CDR3 contains 17 residues. Germline CDR1 MDHEN, CDR2 SYDVKM. The CDR3 DNA is TGTGCCAGCAGTTCATACAGGGGGCGGTCGCCCTACAATGAGCAGTTCTTC. Its translation is CASSSYRGRSPYNEQFF.

The rearrangement joins TRBV7-8 to TRBJ2-2; D perhaps matches TRBD2 (7 bases). The V end was cut by 5 bases, the J end by 4 bases, with 17 bases between. Germline CDR1 SGHVS, CDR2 FQNEAQ. The CDR3 contains 16 residues. DNA for the CDR3: TGTGCCAGCAGCCGGGGGGCTGGGGTGGTCACCGGGGAGCTGTTTTTT. Translated: CASSRGAGVVTGELFF.

This clone was seen just once. DNA for the CDR3: TGTGCCAGCAGTTACTCGAGGCAGCCCAATCAAGAGCCCCAGCATTTT. It specifies CASSYSRQPNQEPQHF. The J gene is TRBJ1-5, the V gene TRBV6-6; D unresolved. Trimming pared 0 bases from V and 8 bases from J, leaving 17 bases between. The germline gives CDR1 MNHNY, CDR2 SVGAGI (reference sequence). The CDR3 length is 16 residues.

V is TRBV5-6 and J is TRBJ1-1; the D is unclear. V lost 6 bases and J lost 0, with 9 bases in between. This CDR3 is 13 amino acids long. Germline CDR1 is SGHDT and CDR2 is YYEEEE. The DNA for the CDR3 is TGTGCCAGCATCTTAAAGATGAACACTGAAGCTTTCTTT. This codes for CASILKMNTEAFF.

The V call is TRBV10-3, the J call TRBJ2-7; 7 bases are a match to TRBD2. CDR1 is ENHRY, CDR2 SYGVKD, per germline. This CDR3 region has 13 residues. V lost 3 bases to trimming and J lost 5 bases; unmatched junction nucleotides: 4. This chain's CDR3 is CAISDGREHEQYF. In nucleotides, the CDR3 is TGTGCCATCAGTGACGGGCGGGAGCACGAGCAGTACTTC.

The chain is built from TRBV27 and TRBJ2-2, with 7 bases aligning to TRBD1. The CDR3 has 14 residues. The germline V gene encodes CDR1 MNHEY and CDR2 SMNVEV (reference sequence). Trimming at V came to 6 bases and at J to 5 bases, leaving 6 bases not matched to a gene. The CDR3: CASRETGRTGELFF. The CDR3 region has the DNA TGTGCCAGCAGGGAGACAGGGCGAACCGGGGAGCTGTTTTTT.

The chain has TRBV10-3 and TRBJ2-1; D might be TRBD1 (8 bases). The V end was cut by 11 bases, the J end by 8 bases, with 19 bases between. The CDR3 is 13 residues long. The germline gives CDR1 ENHRY, CDR2 SYGVKD. The chain's CDR3 is CALRRTGRDEQFF. Written as DNA, the CDR3 is TGTGCCTTGCGACGGACAGGGAGGGATGAGCAGTTCTTC.

V and J are TRBV9 and TRBJ2-1; 7 positions agree with TRBD2. V trimming: 7 bases; J trimming: 4 bases; junction bases outside the gene matches: 5. CDR3 length: 13 residues. Germline lookup yields CDR1 SGDLS and CDR2 YYNGEE. Here the CDR3 DNA reads TGTGCCAGCGGGAGGGCCGGGTACAATGAGCAGTTCTTC. Protein: CASGRAGYNEQFF. Looking up the rest from reference TRBV9 and TRBJ2-1 gives the full variable domain: DSGVTQTPKHLITATGQRVTLRCSPRSGDLSVYWYQQSLDQGLQFLIQYYNGEERAKGNILERFSAQQFPDLHSELNLSSLELGDSALYFCASGRAGYNEQFFGPGTRLTVL.

The gene calls are TRBV2 and TRBJ1-4, with D possibly being TRBD1 (5 bases). This CDR3 has 17 amino acids. V was cut by 5 bases and J by 2 bases, with 18 bases left in between. The germline V gene has CDR1 SNHLY and CDR2 FYNNEI. CDR3 sequence reads: CASSYVQGLVTNEKLFF. The CDR3 coding sequence is TGTGCCAGCAGTTACGTCCAGGGACTAGTGACTAATGAAAAACTGTTTTTT. The variable domain in full, with the rest retrieved from reference TRBV2 and TRBJ1-4, is EPEVTQTPSHQVTQMGQEVILRCVPISNHLYFYWYRQILGQKVEFLVSFYNNEISEKSEIFDDQFSVERPDGSNFTLKIRSTKLEDSAMYFCASSYVQGLVTNEKLFFGSGTQLSVL.

This clone was observed many times. V is TRBV6-6 and J is TRBJ1-1; no reliable D call. Germline V gene data show CDR1 as MNHNY and CDR2 as SVGAGI (reference sequence). The CDR3 length is 11 residues. Trimming took off 6 bases at V and 5 bases at J, with 7 bases between the two ends. CDR3 sequence: CASSSLTEAFF. The CDR3 DNA reads TGTGCCAGCAGCTCGTTAACTGAAGCTTTCTTT.

The J gene is TRBJ2-4, the V gene TRBV5-4, with D possibly TRBD1 on 5 matching bases. The germline V gene has CDR1 SGHNT and CDR2 YYREEE (reference sequence). The V and J ends lost 3 bases and 0 bases respectively, with 7 bases between them. The CDR3 has 14 residues. The CDR3 DNA sequence: TGTGCCAGCAGCTCCAGGGTAGCCAAAAACATTCAGTACTTC. Translation gives CASSSRVAKNIQYF.

This chain links TRBV5-1 with TRBJ1-3; D is unresolved. The germline V gene has CDR1 SGHRS and CDR2 YFSETQ. The V gene lost 0 bases and the J gene lost 4 bases, with 14 bases spanning the gap. This CDR3 comprises 16 residues. The CDR3 sequence is CASSLDLSRVGNTIYF. The CDR3 DNA reads as TGCGCCAGCAGCTTGGATCTGTCCCGAGTCGGAAACACCATATATTTT. Complete variable domain (other parts from reference TRBV5-1 and TRBJ1-3): KAGVTQTPRYLIKTRGQQVTLSCSPISGHRSVSWYQQTPGQGLQFLFEYFSETQRNKGNFPGRFSGRQFSNSRSEMNVSTLELGDSALYLCASSLDLSRVGNTIYFGEGSWLTVV.

This clone was seen once. The chain uses TRBV12-5 and TRBJ1-2; TRBD1 matches 10 bases. CDR3 length: 13 amino acids. Germline V gene data show CDR1 as LGHNT and CDR2 as FRNRAP. V gave up 5 bases and J gave up 8 bases; unmatched junction bases: 5. The CDR3: CASGPGTGEGYTF. CDR3 DNA sequence: TGTGCTAGTGGTCCCGGGACAGGGGAAGGCTACACCTTC. The complete variable domain, with remaining parts taken from reference TRBV12-5 and TRBJ1-2, reads DARVTQTPRHKVTEMGQEVTMRCQPILGHNTVFWYRQTMMQGLELLAYFRNRAPLDDSGMPKDRFSAEMPDATLATLKIQPSEPRDSAVYFCASGPGTGEGYTFGSGTRLTVV.

The chain is built from TRBV30 and TRBJ2-2; D remains ambiguous. CDR1 is GTSNPN and CDR2 is SVGIG in the germline V gene (reference sequence). V shed 2 bases and J shed 2 bases, with 9 bases lying between them. The CDR3 loop spans 14 amino acids. CDR3 sequence reads: CAWSRTANTGELFF. DNA for the CDR3: TGTGCCTGGAGTCGCACAGCTAACACCGGGGAGCTGTTTTTT.

This clone has only one observation. The V and J genes are TRBV7-9 and TRBJ2-3; no reliable D call. Trimming left V 2 bases short and J 5 bases short, with 17 bases between. The CDR3 is 16 amino acids. Germline V gives CDR1 SEHNR, CDR2 FQNEAQ (reference sequence). The CDR3 DNA is TGTGCCAGCAGCTTACGAGCTAGGGCTTGGGGAGATACGCAGTATTTT. Translation: CASSLRARAWGDTQYF. Variable domain in full (rest from reference TRBV7-9 and TRBJ2-3): DTGVSQNPRHKITKRGQNVTFRCDPISEHNRLYWYRQTLGQGPEFLTYFQNEAQLEKSRLLSDRFSAERPKGSFSTLEIQRTEQGDSAMYLCASSLRARAWGDTQYFGPGTRLTVL.